This entry features one T cell receptor (beta chain) sequence. The source of the sample is a study of blood T cell repertoires in COVID-19. The overall study: T cells, B-cell-depleted T cells, or PBMCs supplied cDNA or gDNA.

In the original processing: Amplification from reference gene primers served as the basis for estimated nucleated cell counts. Data came from immunoSEQ multiplex PCR; TCRdb stores just in-frame clones and leaves some out. V, J and clone size are those of that table, while D and trimming were read from the DNA. The sample has some 190,000 clones, roughly 89% seen once. The CDR3 contains 15 residues. In germline, CDR1 is MNHEY, CDR2 SVGEGT. V shed 6 bases and J 8 bases; nucleotides not matched to a gene: 11. This rearrangement joins TRBV6-2 or TRBV6-3 to TRBJ2-1, with 9 bases lining up with TRBD2. The origin of this receptor is a woman between 40 and 55 years old with acute COVID-19. Material for sequencing was PBMCs or T cells enriched from blood (not recorded which). CDR3 loop: CASSQSGRPLDEQFF. The CDR3, as DNA: TGTGCCAGCAGCCAGAGCGGGAGGCCTTTGGATGAGCAGTTCTTC.